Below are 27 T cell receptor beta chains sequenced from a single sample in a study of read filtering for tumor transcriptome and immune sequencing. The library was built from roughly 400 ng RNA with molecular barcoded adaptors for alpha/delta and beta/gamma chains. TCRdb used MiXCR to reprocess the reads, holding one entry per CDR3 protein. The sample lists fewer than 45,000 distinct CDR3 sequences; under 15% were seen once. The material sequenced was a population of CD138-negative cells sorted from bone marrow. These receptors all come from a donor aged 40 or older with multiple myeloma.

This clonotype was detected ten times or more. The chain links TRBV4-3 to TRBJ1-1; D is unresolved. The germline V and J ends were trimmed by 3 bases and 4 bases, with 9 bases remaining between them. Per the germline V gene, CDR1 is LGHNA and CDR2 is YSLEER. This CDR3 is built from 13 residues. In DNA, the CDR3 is TGCGCCAGCAGCCAGGCCGTGGGCACTGAAGCTTTCTTT. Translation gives CASSQAVGTEAFF.

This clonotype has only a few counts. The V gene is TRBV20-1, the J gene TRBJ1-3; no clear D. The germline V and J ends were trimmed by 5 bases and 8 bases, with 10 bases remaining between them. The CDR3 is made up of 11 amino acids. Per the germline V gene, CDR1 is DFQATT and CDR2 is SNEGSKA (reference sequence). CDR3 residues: CSAPFADTIYF. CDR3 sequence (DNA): TGCAGTGCTCCCTTCGCGGACACCATATATTTT.

The CDR3 here is CASSLAAGDRTSGRKEFF. The CDR3 nucleotides read TGTGCCAGCAGCTTGGCCGCAGGGGACAGGACTAGCGGGAGGAAGGAGTTCTTC. The V and J genes are TRBV5-5 and TRBJ2-1; 14 positions agree with TRBD2. CDR1 SGHKS and CDR2 YYEKEE come from the germline V gene (reference sequence). The J segment lost 14 bases and the V segment lost 0 bases, leaving 16 bases of the junction unmatched. The CDR3 has 18 residues.

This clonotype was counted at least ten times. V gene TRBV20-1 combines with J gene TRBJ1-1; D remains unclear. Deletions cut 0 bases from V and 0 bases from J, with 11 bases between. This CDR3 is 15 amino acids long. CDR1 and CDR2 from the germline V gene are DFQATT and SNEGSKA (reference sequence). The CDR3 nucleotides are TGCAGTGCTAGAGATATTGGACGCTTGAACACTGAAGCTTTCTTT. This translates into CSARDIGRLNTEAFF.

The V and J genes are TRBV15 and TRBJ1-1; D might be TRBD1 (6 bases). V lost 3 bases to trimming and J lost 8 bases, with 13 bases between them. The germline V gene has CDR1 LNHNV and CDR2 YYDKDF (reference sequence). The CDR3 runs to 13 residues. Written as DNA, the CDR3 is TGTGCCACCAGCAGCCAGGGACATCCCGAAGCTTTCTTT. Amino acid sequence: CATSSQGHPEAFF.

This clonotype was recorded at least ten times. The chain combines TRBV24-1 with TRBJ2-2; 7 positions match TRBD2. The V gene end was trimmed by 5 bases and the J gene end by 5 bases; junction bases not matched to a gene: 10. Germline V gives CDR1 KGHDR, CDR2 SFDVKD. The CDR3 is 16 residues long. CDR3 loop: CATSGRAGTKTGELFF. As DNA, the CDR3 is TGTGCCACCAGTGGGCGGGCCGGGACTAAGACCGGGGAGCTGTTTTTT.

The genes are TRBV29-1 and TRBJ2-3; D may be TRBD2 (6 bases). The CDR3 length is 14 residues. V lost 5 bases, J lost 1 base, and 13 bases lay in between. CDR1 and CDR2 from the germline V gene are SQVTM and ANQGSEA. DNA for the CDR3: TGCAGCGTTCGGACGGGAGTTGGCACAGATACGCAGTATTTT. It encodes CSVRTGVGTDTQYF.

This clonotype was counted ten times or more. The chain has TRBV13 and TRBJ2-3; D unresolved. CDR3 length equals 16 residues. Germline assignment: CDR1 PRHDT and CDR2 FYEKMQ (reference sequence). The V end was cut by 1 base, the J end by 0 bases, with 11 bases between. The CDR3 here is CASSLVEHDSTDTQYF. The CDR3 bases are TGTGCCAGCAGCTTAGTAGAACACGATAGCACAGATACGCAGTATTTT. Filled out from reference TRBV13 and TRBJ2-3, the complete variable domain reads AAGVIQSPRHLIKEKRETATLKCYPIPRHDTVYWYQQGPGQDPQFLISFYEKMQSDKGSIPDRFSAQQFSDYHSELNMSSLELGDSALYFCASSLVEHDSTDTQYFGPGTRLTVL.

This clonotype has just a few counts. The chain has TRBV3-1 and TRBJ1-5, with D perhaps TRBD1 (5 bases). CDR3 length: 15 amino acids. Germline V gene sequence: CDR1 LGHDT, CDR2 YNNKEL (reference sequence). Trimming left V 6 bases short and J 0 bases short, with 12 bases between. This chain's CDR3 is CASSLGHLSNQPQHF. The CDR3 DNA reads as TGTGCCAGCAGTCTAGGACATCTTAGCAATCAGCCCCAGCATTTT. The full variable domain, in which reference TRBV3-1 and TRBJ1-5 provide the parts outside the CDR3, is DTAVSQTPKYLVTQMGNDKSIKCEQNLGHDTMYWYKQDSKKFLKIMFSYNNKELIINETVPNRFSPKSPDKAHLNLHINSLELGDSAVYFCASSLGHLSNQPQHFGDGTRLSIL.

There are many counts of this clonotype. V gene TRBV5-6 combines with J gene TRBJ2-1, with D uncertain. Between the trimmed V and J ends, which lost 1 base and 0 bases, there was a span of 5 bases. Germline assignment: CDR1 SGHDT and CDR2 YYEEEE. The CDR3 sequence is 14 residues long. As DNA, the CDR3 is TGTGCCAGCAGCTTGCAGAGCTCCTACAATGAGCAGTTCTTC. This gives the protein CASSLQSSYNEQFF.

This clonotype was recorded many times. Here the CDR3 DNA reads TGTGCCACCAGTGATTTTGGGGGCGGGAGCCCCAGAGGTACGCAGTATTTT. It encodes CATSDFGGGSPRGTQYF. The J gene is TRBJ2-3, the V gene TRBV24-1, with D possibly matching TRBD2 (7 bases). The CDR3 covers 17 residues. The germline V gene has CDR1 KGHDR and CDR2 SFDVKD. The V gene lost 1 base and the J gene lost 8 bases, with 21 bases spanning the gap.

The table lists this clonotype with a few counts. As DNA, the CDR3 is TGTGCCAGCAGCCAAAGGCGTTCGGTGAACACTGAAGCTTTCTTT. Protein product: CASSQRRSVNTEAFF. The V gene is TRBV3-1, the J gene TRBJ1-1; no reliable D call. This CDR3 spans 15 amino acids. The germline CDR1 and CDR2 sequences are LGHDT and YNNKEL (reference sequence). V was shortened by 2 bases and J by 0 bases, with 10 bases between the two germline ends.

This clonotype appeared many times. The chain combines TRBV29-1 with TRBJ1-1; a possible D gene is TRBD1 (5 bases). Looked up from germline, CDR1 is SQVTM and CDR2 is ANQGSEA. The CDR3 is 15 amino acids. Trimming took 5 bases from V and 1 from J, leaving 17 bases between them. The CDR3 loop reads CSVMVTGAQNTEAFF. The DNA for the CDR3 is TGCAGCGTTATGGTCACCGGGGCCCAGAACACTGAAGCTTTCTTT.

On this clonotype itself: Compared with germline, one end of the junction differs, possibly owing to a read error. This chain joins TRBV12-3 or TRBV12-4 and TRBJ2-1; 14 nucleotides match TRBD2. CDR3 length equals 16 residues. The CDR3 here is CACSLLGLAGVLGQFF. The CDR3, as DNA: TGTGCCTGCAGTCTCCTGGGACTAGCGGGAGTTTTGGGGCAGTTCTTC.

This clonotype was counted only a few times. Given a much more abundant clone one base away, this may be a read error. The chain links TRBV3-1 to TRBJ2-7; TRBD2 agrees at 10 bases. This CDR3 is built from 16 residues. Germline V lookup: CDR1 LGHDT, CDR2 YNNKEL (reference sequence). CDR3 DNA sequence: TGTGCCAGCAGCAACTACTTTAGCGGGGGGTCCTCCGAGCAGTACTTC. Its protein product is CASSNYFSGGSSEQYF.

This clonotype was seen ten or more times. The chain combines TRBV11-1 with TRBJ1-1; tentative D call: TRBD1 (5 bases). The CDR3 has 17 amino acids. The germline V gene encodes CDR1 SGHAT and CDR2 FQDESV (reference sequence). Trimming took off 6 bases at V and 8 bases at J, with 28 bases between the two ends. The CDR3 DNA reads TGTGCCAGCAGTTCGTGGGGGTCCGGGCCCACTGAAACGGAAGCTTTCTTT. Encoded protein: CASSSWGSGPTETEAFF.

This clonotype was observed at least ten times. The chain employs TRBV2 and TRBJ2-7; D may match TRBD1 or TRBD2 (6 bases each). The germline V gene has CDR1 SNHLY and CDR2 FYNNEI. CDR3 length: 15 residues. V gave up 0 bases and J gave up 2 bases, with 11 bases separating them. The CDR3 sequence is CASSEALGGPYEQYF. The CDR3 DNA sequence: TGTGCCAGCAGTGAAGCGTTGGGGGGCCCCTACGAGCAGTACTTC.

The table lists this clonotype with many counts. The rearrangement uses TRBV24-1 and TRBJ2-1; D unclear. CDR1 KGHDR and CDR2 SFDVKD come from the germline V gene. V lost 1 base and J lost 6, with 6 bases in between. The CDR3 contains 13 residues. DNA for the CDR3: TGTGCCACCAGTGATTTCGGCCCCAATGAGCAGTTCTTC. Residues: CATSDFGPNEQFF.

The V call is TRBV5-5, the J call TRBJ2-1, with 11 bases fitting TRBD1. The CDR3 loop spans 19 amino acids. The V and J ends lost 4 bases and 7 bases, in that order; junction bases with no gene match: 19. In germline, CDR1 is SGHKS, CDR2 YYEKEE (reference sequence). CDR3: CASSPGQGGRGGPSNEQFF. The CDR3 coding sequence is TGTGCCAGCAGCCCGGGACAGGGGGGAAGAGGGGGGCCCTCAAATGAGCAGTTCTTC.

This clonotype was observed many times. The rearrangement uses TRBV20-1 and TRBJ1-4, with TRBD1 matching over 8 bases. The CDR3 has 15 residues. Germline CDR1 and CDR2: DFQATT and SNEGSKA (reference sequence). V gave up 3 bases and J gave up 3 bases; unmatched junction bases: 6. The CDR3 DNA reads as TGCAGTGCTAGGACAGGGGCACCCTCTAATGAAAAACTGTTTTTT. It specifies CSARTGAPSNEKLFF.

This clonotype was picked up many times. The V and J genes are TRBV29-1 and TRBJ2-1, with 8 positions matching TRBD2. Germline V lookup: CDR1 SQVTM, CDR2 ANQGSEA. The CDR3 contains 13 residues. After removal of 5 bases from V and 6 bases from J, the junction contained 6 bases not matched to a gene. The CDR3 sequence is CSVRLAGGNEQFF. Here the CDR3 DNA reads TGCAGCGTTCGGCTAGCGGGTGGCAATGAGCAGTTCTTC.

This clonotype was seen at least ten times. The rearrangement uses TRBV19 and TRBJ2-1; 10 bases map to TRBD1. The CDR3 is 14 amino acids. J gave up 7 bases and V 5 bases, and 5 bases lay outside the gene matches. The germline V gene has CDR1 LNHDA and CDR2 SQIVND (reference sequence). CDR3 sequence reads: CASSLWGQGNEQFF. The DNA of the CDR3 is TGTGCCAGTAGTCTCTGGGGACAGGGGAATGAGCAGTTCTTC.

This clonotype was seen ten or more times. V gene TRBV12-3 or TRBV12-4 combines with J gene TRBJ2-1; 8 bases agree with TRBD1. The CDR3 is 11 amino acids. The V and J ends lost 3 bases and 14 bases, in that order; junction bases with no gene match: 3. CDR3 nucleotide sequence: TGTGCCAGCAGTTTCGCAGGGGGCAAGTTCTTC. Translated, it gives CASSFAGGKFF.

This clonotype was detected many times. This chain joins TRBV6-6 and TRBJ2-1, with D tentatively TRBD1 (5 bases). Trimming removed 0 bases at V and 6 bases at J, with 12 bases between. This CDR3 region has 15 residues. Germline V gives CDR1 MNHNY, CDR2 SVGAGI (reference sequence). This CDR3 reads CASSYSPTGFNEQFF. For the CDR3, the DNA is TGTGCCAGCAGTTACTCCCCAACAGGCTTCAATGAGCAGTTCTTC.

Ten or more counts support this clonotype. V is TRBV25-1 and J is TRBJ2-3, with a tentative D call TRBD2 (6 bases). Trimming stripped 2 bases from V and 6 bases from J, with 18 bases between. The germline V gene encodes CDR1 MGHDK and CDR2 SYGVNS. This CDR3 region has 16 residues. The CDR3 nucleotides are TGTGCCAGCAGTGAAGGAGGGACTCTCTTTGACGATACGCAGTATTTT. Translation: CASSEGGTLFDDTQYF.

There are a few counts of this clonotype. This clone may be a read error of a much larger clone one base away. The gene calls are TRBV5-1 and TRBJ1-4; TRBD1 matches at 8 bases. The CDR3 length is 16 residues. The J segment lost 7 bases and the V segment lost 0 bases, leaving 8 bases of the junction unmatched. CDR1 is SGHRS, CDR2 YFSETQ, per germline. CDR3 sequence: CASSLAGRQGAEKLFF. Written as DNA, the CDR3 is TGCGCCAGCAGCTTGGCCGGCAGGCAGGGGGCTGAAAAACTGTTTTTT.

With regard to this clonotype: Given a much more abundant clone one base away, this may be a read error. The CDR3 region has the DNA TGCAGTGCTAGGGGGAGGGCGTACACAGATACGCGGTATTTT. As protein: CSARGRAYTDTRYF. The rearrangement uses TRBV20-1 and TRBJ2-3; TRBD2 matches at 7 bases. CDR3 length: 14 amino acids. Germline-derived CDR1 and CDR2 are DFQATT and SNEGSKA (reference sequence).